This T cell receptor (beta chain) was captured in a study of blood T cell repertoires in COVID-19. Clones were read by immunoSEQ multiplex PCR, and TCRdb kept only the in-frame ones, dropping some. The table shows 130,000 to 150,000 clones, with about 84% occurring only once. The sequenced material came from peripheral blood. The sequence was obtained from a man in his sixties with active or convalescent COVID-19.

Written as DNA, the CDR3 is TGTGCCAGCAGCCTTGACACAGGGGGCGCCGGTGCTTTCTTT. Protein sequence: CASSLDTGGAGAFF. V and J are TRBV3-1 (or the pseudogene TRBV3-2) and TRBJ1-1; 9 nucleotides match TRBD1. Losses at the gene ends were 4 bases for V and 11 bases for J; bases not matched to a gene: 11. CDR3 length: 14 amino acids. The V gene's germline CDR1 is LGHDT and CDR2 YNNKEL (reference sequence).